This T cell receptor (beta chain) was sequenced during a study of T cell changes during pregnancy in multiple sclerosis. Libraries were prepared by immunoSEQ multiplex PCR; TCRdb keeps only in-frame clonotypes and omits some of them. This table has over 25,000 clones, 85% to 90% appearing once. The CDR3 spans 12 residues. Deletions cut 2 bases from V and 8 bases from J, with 7 bases between. Looked up from germline, CDR1 is SGHTA and CDR2 is FQGNSA. This material consisted of CD8+ T cells from peripheral blood mononuclear cells, taken before pregnancy. The TCR sequence derives from a female donor with multiple sclerosis, enrolled in a pregnancy study. The chain joins TRBV7-2 to TRBJ2-1; D gene unclear. As DNA, the CDR3 is TGTGCCAGCAGCTTACATGCGGATGAGCAGTTCTTC. Translation gives CASSLHADEQFF.